Listed below are T cell receptor beta chains from one sample, sequenced in a study of cytomegalovirus exposure and HLA in healthy donors. The assay was immunoSEQ multiplex PCR, and TCRdb's table has in-frame clones only and misses some. The data contain roughly 180,000 clones, nearly 80% of them singletons. The specimen sequenced was PBMCs. Source of these receptors: a female donor in good health and CMV-seronegative. Both conserved end residues are part of each CDR3. The order of the fields is J gene, D gene, clone size, V gene, CDR3 DNA, CDR3 protein. A D gene is named only where the DNA matches it firmly. Expanded clones get a size class; other rows say once, few or many, or leave the size out.

>TRBJ1-1|NA|NA|TRBV18
TGTGCCAGCTCCGCACAGAGTCTTACCACTGAAGCTTTCTTT
CASSAQSLTTEAFF
>TRBJ2-3|TRBD2|NA|TRBV30
TGTGCCTGGAGCCTGGGAACTAGCGGGAAAACAGATACGCAGTATTTT
CAWSLGTSGKTDTQYF
>TRBJ2-2|NA|NA|TRBV6-1
TGTGCCAGCACCCCCGGGGCCGGGGAGCTGTTTTTT
CASTPGAGELFF
>TRBJ2-7|TRBD1|NA|TRBV5-1
TGCGCCAGCAGTGGGACAGTCTTAAGCTCCTACGAGCAGTACTTC
CASSGTVLSSYEQYF
>TRBJ2-3|NA|NA|TRBV29-1
TGCAGCGTTCTACCCGGGACTGCAGATACGCAGTATTTT
CSVLPGTADTQYF
>TRBJ1-3|NA|NA|TRBV11-2
TGTGCCAGCAGCTTAGAAAGGGTCAGGGGCTTCTCTGGAAACACCATATATTTT
CASSLERVRGFSGNTIYF
>TRBJ1-2|TRBD1|NA|TRBV18
TGTGCCAGCTCACCACCGGGACAGGGTATGGATGGCTACACCTTC
CASSPPGQGMDGYTF
>TRBJ2-3|NA|NA|TRBV18
TGTGCCAGCTCCTCGCGGGGGCCAGGGATGAGCACAGATACGCAGTATTTT
CASSSRGPGMSTDTQYF
>TRBJ2-1|TRBD1|NA|TRBV9
TGTGCCAGCAGCCATCGACAGGGCTCATTGAATGAGCAGTTCTTC
CASSHRQGSLNEQFF
>TRBJ1-5|NA|NA|TRBV28
TGTGCCAGCAGTTTTAGGGGATTAATGCAGCCCCAGCATTTT
CASSFRGLMQPQHF
>TRBJ2-1|NA|NA|TRBV30
TGTGCCTGGAGGACTAGGGGAAGCACACACAATGAGCAGTTCTTC
CAWRTRGSTHNEQFF
>TRBJ2-7|TRBD1|NA|TRBV7-9
TGTGCCAGCAGCTTAGACTTGCTCGGGACAGGGGGATACGAGCAGTACTTC
CASSLDLLGTGGYEQYF
>TRBJ2-3|TRBD2|NA|TRBV19
TGTGCCAGTAGTATTACGGGGGGTCCAGATACGCAGTATTTT
CASSITGGPDTQYF
>TRBJ2-5|TRBD1|NA|TRBV6-1
TGTGCTACAGGGGGTATAGGAGAGCAGTACTTC
CATGGIGEQYF
>TRBJ2-1|NA|NA|TRBV27
TGTGCCAGCAGTTTTGGTGTGCGGGCCCAGGAGCAGTTCTTC
CASSFGVRAQEQFF
>TRBJ2-7|NA|NA|TRBV5-1
TGCGCCAGCAGTTCTACCAGCGGATACTCCTACGAGCAGTACTTC
CASSSTSGYSYEQYF
>TRBJ2-7|TRBD2|NA|TRBV7-2
TGTGCCAGCAGCTTAGCGTCCTCAGCGGGAGGGCCCTACGAGCAGTACTTC
CASSLASSAGGPYEQYF
>TRBJ1-1|NA|NA|TRBV7-2
TGTGCCAGCAGCTTCGGGATGGGGGGGATAACTGAAGCTTTCTTT
CASSFGMGGITEAFF
>TRBJ2-2|NA|NA|TRBV29-1
TGCAGCGTTGAGGTACAGGTTAACACCGGGGAGCTGTTTTTT
CSVEVQVNTGELFF
>TRBJ1-3|TRBD1|NA|TRBV29-1
TGCAGCGTTACCGACAGGGCTGGAAACACCATATATTTT
CSVTDRAGNTIYF
>TRBJ2-7|TRBD1|NA|TRBV28
TGTGCCAGCAGTCTCGCCGGGACAGACTACGAGCAGTACTTC
CASSLAGTDYEQYF
>TRBJ2-7|NA|few|TRBV6-5
TGTGCCGCAGGAGGCAGGGGAGGGTACGAGCAGTACTTC
CAAGGRGGYEQYF
>TRBJ1-5|NA|NA|TRBV6-4
TGTGCCAGTTTCCCGCCGGCCTGGAGGGTAAGACAGCCCCAGCATTTT
CASFPPAWRVRQPQHF
>TRBJ2-1|NA|NA|TRBV23-1
TGCGCCAGCAGTCGAAAAGCGGTGTTTGTTGGTTCCCACAATGAGCAGTTCTTC
CASSRKAVFVGSHNEQFF
>TRBJ2-1|NA|NA|TRBV7-8
TGTGCCAGCAGCTCAATTAGCGGTGAGCAGTTCTTC
CASSSISGEQFF
>TRBJ2-1|NA|NA|TRBV19
TGTGCCAGCTCCCTCACGAGCTCCTACAATGAGCAGTTCTTC
CASSLTSSYNEQFF
>TRBJ1-1|TRBD1|NA|TRBV6-5
TGTGCCAGCAGCCAGGGGGAGTCAATCACTGAAGCTTTCTTT
CASSQGESITEAFF
>TRBJ2-3|NA|NA|TRBV5-1
TGCGCCAGCAGCTTGGCAGCAGGGCGCACAGATACGCAGTATTTT
CASSLAAGRTDTQYF
>TRBJ1-1|TRBD1|NA|TRBV19
TGTGCCAGTAGTAAACCGGGACAGGCCTTTTTGAACACTGAAGCTTTCTTT
CASSKPGQAFLNTEAFF
>TRBJ2-7|TRBD1|NA|TRBV6-6
TGTGCCAGCACCCCGGGACAGGGTCAGTACGAGCAGTACTTC
CASTPGQGQYEQYF
>TRBJ2-3|NA|NA|TRBV9
TGTGCCAGCAGCGTAGGGAGGACAGACCGCACAGATACGCAGTATTTT
CASSVGRTDRTDTQYF
>TRBJ2-7|NA|NA|TRBV11-3
TGTGCCAGCAGCTACTCCTACGAGCAGTACTTC
CASSYSYEQYF
>TRBJ1-2|TRBD1|NA|TRBV29-1
TGCAGCGTCTATCCTCTTCCGGGACAGAACTATGGCTACACCTTC
CSVYPLPGQNYGYTF
>TRBJ2-1|NA|NA|TRBV27
TGTGCCAGCAGTTTAAGCGCGGGATCCTACAATGAGCAGTTCTTC
CASSLSAGSYNEQFF
>TRBJ2-7|TRBD1|NA|TRBV5-1
TGCGCCAGCAGCATCCGGCAGGGGGCGCTCAACGAGCAGTACTTC
CASSIRQGALNEQYF
>TRBJ1-2|TRBD1|once|TRBV2
TGTGCCAGGGAGACAGGGGGTCGTAATGGCTACACCTTC
CARETGGRNGYTF
>TRBJ2-5|TRBD1|NA|TRBV5-4
TGTGCCAGCAGCTCGGACAGGGTCATGGAGACCCAGTACTTC
CASSSDRVMETQYF
>TRBJ2-7|TRBD1|medium-sized|TRBV4-2
TGTGCCAGCCAGGGACAGCTAACAGGCTCCTACGAGCAGTACTTC
CASQGQLTGSYEQYF
>TRBJ2-7|TRBD2|NA|TRBV28
TGTGCCAGCAGGCCCACTAGCGGGTACTACGAGCAGTACTTC
CASRPTSGYYEQYF
>TRBJ2-6|NA|NA|TRBV5-1
TGCGCCAGCAGCTTGGTTCATGGGGGGACTGGGGCCAACGTCCTGACTTTC
CASSLVHGGTGANVLTF
>TRBJ2-1|NA|NA|TRBV7-8
TGTGCCAGCAGAGCTAGCGAACGCTTTAATGAGCAGTTCTTC
CASRASERFNEQFF